This T cell receptor beta chain emerged from a study of blood T cell repertoires in COVID-19. The wider study: Samples came from the United States, Italy and Spain, spanning acute and convalescent COVID-19. T cells, B-cell-depleted T cells, or PBMCs provided the cDNA or gDNA that served as material.

Original processing methods: It was from reference gene primer amplification that nucleated cell counts were estimated. TCRdb's table, derived via immunoSEQ multiplex PCR, lists solely in-frame clones and lacks some. The DNA was the basis for D and trimming; V, J and clone size are from that table. The sample lists about 210,000 clones, approximately 91% seen once, with approximately 0.69% in the top ten. Trimming took off 1 base at V and 5 bases at J, with 11 bases between the two ends. From germline, CDR1 is GTSNPN and CDR2 SVGIG (reference sequence). This CDR3 has 13 residues. The origin of this receptor is a man in his forties with acute or convalescent COVID-19. The chain is built from TRBV30 and TRBJ2-5; D is ambiguous. Material for sequencing was peripheral blood. As DNA, the CDR3 is TGTGCCTGGAGTGAAGGCCGGCGGGAGACCCAGTACTTC. Amino acids: CAWSEGRRETQYF.